The clone carrying this T cell receptor (beta chain) was detected once. This table comes from immunoSEQ multiplex PCR, and its TCRdb copy is limited to in-frame clones, with some not included. The table lists approximately 85,000 clones, 90% of them singletons. The data stem from a study of blood T cell repertoires in COVID-19. From germline, CDR1 is MNHEY and CDR2 SMNVEV (reference sequence). Trimming cost V 6 bases and J 4 bases; bases outside gene matches: 6. This CDR3 spans 15 amino acids. The source material was peripheral blood. V usage is TRBV27 and J usage is TRBJ2-2, with 9 bases fitting TRBD2. The TCR comes from a woman in her forties or fifties in a cohort sampled during active COVID-19. The CDR3 region is CASSPGLAVTGELFF. The CDR3 DNA is TGTGCCAGCAGCCCGGGACTAGCCGTCACCGGGGAGCTGTTTTTT.